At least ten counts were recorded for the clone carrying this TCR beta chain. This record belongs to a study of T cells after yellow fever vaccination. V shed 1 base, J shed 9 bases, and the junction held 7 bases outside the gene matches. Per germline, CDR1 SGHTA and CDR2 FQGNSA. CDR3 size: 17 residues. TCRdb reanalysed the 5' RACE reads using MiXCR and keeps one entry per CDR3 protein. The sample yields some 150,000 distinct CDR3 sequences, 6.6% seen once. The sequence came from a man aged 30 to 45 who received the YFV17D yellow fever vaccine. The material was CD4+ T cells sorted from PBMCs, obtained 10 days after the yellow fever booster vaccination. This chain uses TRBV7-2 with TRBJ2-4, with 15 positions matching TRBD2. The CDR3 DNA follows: TGTGCCAGCAGCTTAGTCCCGGGACTAGCGGGAGGTAGCATTCAGTACTTC. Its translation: CASSLVPGLAGGSIQYF. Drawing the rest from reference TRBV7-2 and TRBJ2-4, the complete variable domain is GAGVSQSPSNKVTEKGKDVELRCDPISGHTALYWYRQSLGQGLEFLIYFQGNSAPDKSGLPSDRFSAERTGGSVSTLTIQRTQQEDSAVYLCASSLVPGLAGGSIQYFGAGTRLSVL.